A selection of T cell receptor beta chains follows, all from one sample in a study of CD8+ T cells in alopecia areata. Method: immunoSEQ multiplex PCR; TCRdb's copy keeps in-frame clones and lacks some. Among about 130,000 clones listed, 49% were seen once. The specimen was CD8+ T cells sorted from blood, collected at week 0. These receptors all stem from a human donor with alopecia areata. Each CDR3 is given with its conserved first and last residue. The D gene is left open where the match is weak. Only part of the rows carry a size: once, few, many, or a class if the clone is expanded.

>TRBV13|.|TRBJ2-7|.
CASSGGTDPSYEQYF
TGTGCCAGCAGCGGGGGGACTGACCCCTCCTACGAGCAGTACTTC
>TRBV30|.|TRBJ1-1|.
CAWAWQTNTEAFF
TGTGCCTGGGCGTGGCAGACGAACACTGAAGCTTTCTTT
>TRBV6-1|.|TRBJ2-1|few
CASSEEWGAMWNEQFF
TGTGCCAGCAGTGAAGAATGGGGCGCAATGTGGAATGAGCAGTTCTTC
>TRBV7-9|.|TRBJ2-1|.
CASSKLKIGDEQFF
TGTGCCAGCAGCAAACTAAAAATCGGGGATGAGCAGTTCTTC
>TRBV5-8|.|TRBJ2-3|.
CASSLSGGAWGTDTQYF
TGTGCCAGCAGCTTGTCAGGTGGGGCTTGGGGGACAGATACGCAGTATTTT
>TRBV19|.|TRBJ1-5|.
CASSGDYSNQPQHF
TGTGCCAGTAGTGGGGATTATAGCAATCAGCCCCAGCATTTT
>TRBV19|.|TRBJ2-1|.
CASSIDGAPYNEQFF
TGTGCCAGTAGTATAGACGGGGCCCCCTACAATGAGCAGTTCTTC
>TRBV7-9|TRBD1|TRBJ2-2|.
CASSLPGQGRTGELFF
TGTGCCAGCAGCTTACCGGGACAGGGACGGACCGGGGAGCTGTTTTTT
>TRBV5-6|.|TRBJ1-2|.
CASATLDPYGYTF
TGTGCCAGCGCGACTCTTGACCCCTATGGCTACACCTTC
>TRBV29-1|.|TRBJ2-1|few
CSPISGDEQFF
TGCAGCCCCATTTCAGGGGACGAGCAGTTCTTC
>TRBV9|.|TRBJ2-3|.
CASSVAVDSTDTQYF
TGTGCCAGCAGCGTAGCTGTGGACAGCACAGATACGCAGTATTTT
>TRBV2|.|TRBJ2-3|.
CASSETRADTQYF
TGTGCCAGCAGTGAAACACGGGCAGATACGCAGTATTTT
>TRBV5-6|.|TRBJ2-6|.
CASSLAGGNGANVLTF
TGTGCCAGCAGCTTGGCGGGTGGAAATGGGGCCAACGTCCTGACTTTC
>TRBV13|TRBD1|TRBJ1-1|.
CASSSDQGAGMSGTEAFF
TGTGCCAGCAGCTCTGACCAGGGGGCGGGAATGTCAGGCACTGAAGCTTTCTTT
>TRBV27|.|TRBJ1-5|.
CASSLIGQNQPQHF
TGTGCCAGCAGTTTAATTGGACAAAATCAGCCCCAGCATTTT
>TRBV6-5|.|TRBJ1-1|.
CASSWDFTEAFF
TGTGCCAGCAGTTGGGATTTTACTGAAGCTTTCTTT
>TRBV2|.|TRBJ2-3|.
CATRGFNGTTDTQYF
TGTGCCACCCGCGGGTTTAACGGGACCACAGATACGCAGTATTTT
>TRBV13|.|TRBJ2-2|.
CASTPGANTGELFF
TGTGCCAGCACCCCCGGGGCAAACACCGGGGAGCTGTTTTTT
>TRBV4-1|.|TRBJ2-2|.
CASSQVRGELFF
TGCGCCAGCAGCCAAGTTCGGGGGGAGCTGTTTTTT
>TRBV19|TRBD1|TRBJ1-2|few
CASSTFDRARYGYTF
TGTGCCAGTAGTACCTTCGACAGGGCGCGGTATGGCTACACCTTC
>TRBV5-1|.|TRBJ2-7|.
CASSFGTLSEQYF
TGCGCCAGCAGCTTCGGGACTCTGTCCGAGCAGTACTTC
>TRBV30|.|TRBJ1-2|.
CAWNGESEANYGYTF
TGTGCCTGGAACGGGGAGAGCGAAGCTAACTATGGCTACACCTTC
>TRBV30|TRBD2|TRBJ2-7|.
CAWSVGPRRGFYEQYF
TGTGCCTGGAGTGTAGGGCCTCGGCGGGGGTTCTACGAGCAGTACTTC
>TRBV19|TRBD2|TRBJ2-7|few
CASTPKGGFYEQYF
TGTGCCAGCACCCCGAAGGGAGGGTTCTACGAGCAGTACTTC
>TRBV7-2|TRBD2|TRBJ2-3|.
CAGSLGGSGGILGTDTQYF
TGTGCCGGCAGCTTAGGCGGTAGCGGGGGGATCCTAGGCACAGATACGCAGTATTTT
>TRBV19|.|TRBJ2-1|few
CASSILSLNNEQFF
TGTGCCAGTAGTATACTCTCGCTGAACAATGAGCAGTTCTTC
>TRBV5-1|.|TRBJ2-7|.
CASSAAHEQYF
TGCGCCAGCAGCGCCGCTCACGAGCAGTACTTC
>TRBV27|TRBD1|TRBJ1-6|few
CASSPSGGRISPLHF
TGTGCCAGCAGTCCCTCAGGGGGTAGGATTTCACCCCTCCACTTT
>TRBV7-8|TRBD2|TRBJ2-3|.
CASSQTGTSGAQTDTQYF
TGTGCCAGCAGCCAAACTGGGACTAGCGGGGCCCAAACGGATACGCAGTATTTT
>TRBV29-1|TRBD1|TRBJ1-1|.
CSVDEGAGTEAFF
TGCAGCGTTGATGAGGGGGCGGGCACTGAAGCTTTCTTT
>TRBV29-1|.|TRBJ1-3|.
CSVYDGKTSGNTIYF
TGCAGCGTTTATGACGGAAAAACCTCTGGAAACACCATATATTTT
>TRBV5-6|.|TRBJ1-2|.
CASSFSDGFGYTF
TGTGCCAGCAGCTTCTCGGACGGTTTTGGCTACACCTTC
>TRBV25-1|.|TRBJ2-7|.
CASSEYGWDYEQYF
TGTGCCAGCAGTGAATACGGGTGGGATTACGAGCAGTACTTC
>TRBV7-9|.|TRBJ1-5|.
CASSLDNQPQHF
TGTGCCAGCAGCTTAGACAATCAGCCCCAGCATTTT
>TRBV29-1|.|TRBJ2-2|few
CSVEEAPGSTGELFF
TGCAGCGTTGAAGAGGCGCCGGGAAGCACCGGGGAGCTGTTTTTT
>TRBV4-2|.|TRBJ2-1|once
CASSEQNNEQFF
TGTGCCAGCAGCGAGCAGAACAATGAGCAGTTCTTC
>TRBV4-1|.|TRBJ2-5|.
CASSQGGVETQYF
TGCGCCAGCAGCCAAGGAGGGGTAGAGACCCAGTACTTC
>TRBV5-1|TRBD1|TRBJ1-1|few
CASSPQGAGTEAFF
TGCGCCAGCAGCCCACAGGGGGCCGGTACTGAAGCTTTCTTT
>TRBV6-5|.|TRBJ1-1|.
CASSYQNTEAFF
TGTGCCAGCAGTTACCAGAACACTGAAGCTTTCTTT
>TRBV15|TRBD2|TRBJ2-7|.
CATSRDREGYEQYF
TGTGCCACCAGCAGAGATAGGGAGGGCTACGAGCAGTACTTC
>TRBV7-9|.|TRBJ2-1|few
CASSLGDTRYDEQFF
TGTGCCAGCAGCTTGGGCGACACTCGATATGATGAGCAGTTCTTC
>TRBV15|TRBD2|TRBJ2-1|few
CATSGVALARYNEQFF
TGTGCCACCAGCGGCGTAGCACTAGCGAGGTACAATGAGCAGTTCTTC
>TRBV2|.|TRBJ1-1|few
CASWDFMNTEAFF
TGTGCCAGTTGGGACTTCATGAACACTGAAGCTTTCTTT
>TRBV6-6|.|TRBJ2-3|few
CASSYASGGTDTQYF
TGTGCCAGCAGTTACGCTTCCGGGGGCACAGATACGCAGTATTTT
>TRBV30|.|TRBJ1-5|.
CAWSVGADRNQPQHF
TGTGCCTGGAGTGTAGGGGCAGATCGCAATCAGCCCCAGCATTTT
>TRBV6-5|TRBD2|TRBJ2-7|.
CASSLGGRGYEQYF
TGTGCCAGCAGTCTCGGGGGGAGAGGCTACGAGCAGTACTTC
>TRBV6-6|.|TRBJ2-5|.
CASSYKLTGGEETQYF
TGTGCCAGCAGTTACAAACTGACAGGAGGCGAGGAGACCCAGTACTTC
>TRBV10-3|TRBD1|TRBJ2-7|.
CAISARQGAYEQYF
TGTGCCATCAGTGCCCGACAGGGGGCCTACGAGCAGTACTTC
>TRBV11-2|.|TRBJ2-7|.
CASSLGTDRRYF
TGTGCCAGCAGCCTAGGGACGGATCGCCGGTACTTC
>TRBV30|.|TRBJ2-3|.
CAWSFPGEDLKDTQYF
TGTGCCTGGAGTTTTCCCGGGGAGGATTTAAAAGATACGCAGTATTTT
>TRBV11-2|.|TRBJ2-7|few
CASSPLTGTYEQYF
TGTGCCAGCAGCCCCTTGACAGGTACCTACGAGCAGTACTTC
>TRBV29-1|TRBD1|TRBJ1-1|few
CSVELRGRGEAFF
TGCAGCGTTGAATTGAGGGGGCGTGGGGAAGCTTTCTTT
>TRBV13|.|TRBJ2-7|.
CASSLGDYEQYF
TGTGCCAGCAGCTTAGGCGACTACGAGCAGTACTTC
>TRBV30|TRBD2|TRBJ2-1|.
CAWRGLAGYNEQFF
TGTGCCTGGAGGGGACTAGCCGGCTACAATGAGCAGTTCTTC
>TRBV5-4|.|TRBJ1-1|once
CASSSTGRRTEAFF
TGTGCCAGCAGCTCAACAGGGAGAAGAACTGAAGCTTTCTTT
>TRBV6-1|.|TRBJ1-5|.
CASSEGYSNQPQHF
TGTGCCAGCAGTGAAGGGTATAGCAATCAGCCCCAGCATTTT
>TRBV4-2|TRBD2|TRBJ2-3|.
CASSQGLPSGGDTQYF
TGTGCCAGCAGCCAAGGGTTGCCTAGCGGGGGAGATACGCAGTATTTT